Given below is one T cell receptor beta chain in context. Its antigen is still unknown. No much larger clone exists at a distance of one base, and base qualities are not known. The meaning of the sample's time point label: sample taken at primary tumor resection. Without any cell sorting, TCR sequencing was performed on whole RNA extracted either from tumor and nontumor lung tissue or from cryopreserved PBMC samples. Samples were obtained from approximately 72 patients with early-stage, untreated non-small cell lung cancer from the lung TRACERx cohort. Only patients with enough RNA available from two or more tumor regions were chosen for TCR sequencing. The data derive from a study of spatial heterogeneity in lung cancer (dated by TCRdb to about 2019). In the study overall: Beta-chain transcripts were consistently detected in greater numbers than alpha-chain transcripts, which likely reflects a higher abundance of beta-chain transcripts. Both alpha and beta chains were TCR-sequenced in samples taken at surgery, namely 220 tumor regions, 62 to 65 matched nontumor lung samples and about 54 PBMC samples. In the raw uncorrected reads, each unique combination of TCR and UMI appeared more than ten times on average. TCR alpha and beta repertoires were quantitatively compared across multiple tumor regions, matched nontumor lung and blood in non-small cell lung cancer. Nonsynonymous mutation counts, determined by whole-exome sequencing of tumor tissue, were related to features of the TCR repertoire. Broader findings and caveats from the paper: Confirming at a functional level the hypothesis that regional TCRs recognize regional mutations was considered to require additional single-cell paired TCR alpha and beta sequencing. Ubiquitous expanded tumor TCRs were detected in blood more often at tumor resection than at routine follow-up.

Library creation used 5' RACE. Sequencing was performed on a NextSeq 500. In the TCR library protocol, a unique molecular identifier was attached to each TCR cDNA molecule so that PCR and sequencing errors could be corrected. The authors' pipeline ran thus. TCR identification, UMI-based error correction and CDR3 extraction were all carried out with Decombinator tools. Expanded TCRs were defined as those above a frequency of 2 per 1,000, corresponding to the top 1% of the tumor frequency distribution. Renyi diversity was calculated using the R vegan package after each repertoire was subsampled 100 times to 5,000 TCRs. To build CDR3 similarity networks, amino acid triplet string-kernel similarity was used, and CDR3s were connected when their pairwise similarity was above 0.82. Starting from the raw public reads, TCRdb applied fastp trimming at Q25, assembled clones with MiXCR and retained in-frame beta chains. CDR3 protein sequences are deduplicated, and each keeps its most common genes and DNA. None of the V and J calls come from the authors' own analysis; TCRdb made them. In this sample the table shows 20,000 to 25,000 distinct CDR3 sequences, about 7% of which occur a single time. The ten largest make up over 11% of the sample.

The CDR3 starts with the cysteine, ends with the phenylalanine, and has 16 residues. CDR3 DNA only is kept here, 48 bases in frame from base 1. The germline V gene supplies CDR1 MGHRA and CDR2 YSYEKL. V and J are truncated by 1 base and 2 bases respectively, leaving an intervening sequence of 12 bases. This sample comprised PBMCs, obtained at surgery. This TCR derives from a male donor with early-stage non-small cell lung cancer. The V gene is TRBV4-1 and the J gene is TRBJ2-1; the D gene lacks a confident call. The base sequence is TGCGCCAGCAGCCAAGGTCCGAACCAACCCTACAATGAGCAGTTCTTC. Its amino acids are CASSQGPNQPYNEQFF.